The source of this T cell receptor (beta chain) is a study of identifying expanded T cells in peripheral blood (dated by TCRdb to the late 2010s). For context, the study as a whole: Separate aliquots of the same genomic DNA pool were sequenced to produce technical replicates, and four replicates were compared in pairs. What the research found in general, with its limitations: In all healthy donors, the variance in clone template counts between samples taken roughly 14 days apart rose significantly as total template count increased. The binomial model flagged 0.9 to 1.5 differentially abundant clones between technical replicates but around 15 over about 2 weeks and under 25 over about 4 weeks. The authors expected that over much longer intervals, such as months to years, biological variance in healthy repertoires might increase even further. Both the number of clones called differentially abundant and the false-positive rate were significantly reduced by the beta-binomial model across all healthy-donor time intervals.

No immune events such as infections were documented for the healthy donors during the collection period. Time-dependent variance in a beta-binomial model of T-cell clone differential abundance was calibrated using healthy-donor blood repertoires as a training cohort. The training cohort was composed of 10 or so healthy donors, 3 female and 7 male. Donor ages ranged from about 29 to 65 years, with an average of roughly 46 years. Whole blood from each healthy donor was obtained from a commercial supplier and was collected at three time points around two weeks apart. Genomic DNA was extracted from unsorted whole blood for immunosequencing. Between the V and J ends, shortened by 6 bases and 0 bases respectively, the junction contains 11 bases. CDR1 and CDR2 are read off the germline V gene (reference sequence) as MNHEY and SMNVEV. The CDR3, from cysteine to phenylalanine, totals 14 residues. Here the CDR3 DNA is all that survives: 42 bases in frame from base 1.

Many counts were recorded for this clone. There is no known antigen for this receptor. Qualities for individual bases were not recorded, and no much larger clone is one base off. The immunoSEQ Assay, which uses bias-controlled multiplex PCR amplification of genomic DNA, was used to profile TCRbeta CDR3 regions. As for how the authors treated the data: The absolute abundance of each unique TCRbeta CDR3 region was quantified after sequences were collapsed and filtered. Differential abundance was tested with a binomial (Fisher-equivalent) model and with a beta-binomial model adding time-dependent variance fitted from healthy donors. Clones with fewer than 5 combined templates were removed, and differential abundance was called for clones with a Benjamini-Hochberg FDR below 0.01. In the beta-binomial model, variance was expressed as a function of the total template count across the two samples, in the form v = (b*log(k)+a)^2. The source is immuneACCESS, and TCRdb retained only in-frame sequences with V and J called. Part of the clones is not carried over; for the studies checked, unresolved V genes explain less than half of this, and the remainder is unexplained. V and J calls plus clone size are reproduced from that table; the DNA served to infer D and trimming. The sample has approximately 100,000 clones on record, about nine tenths of them singletons. The top ten constitute 3.5% to 4.5% of the sample.

The chain couples TRBV27 to TRBJ2-5; possibly the D gene is TRBD1, per 5 matching bases. Sequencing was performed on blood. The sequence came from a person aged 18-69 years in good health. CDR3 loop: CASSITGYQETQYF. The nucleotide sequence is given as TGTGCCAGCAGCATAACAGGTTACCAAGAGACCCAGTACTTC.